This section outlines one T cell receptor beta chain sequence together with its context. Its antigen is as yet unknown. The read comes to an end 3 residues before the CDR3 does, leaving the germline J gene to fill in the end. The data belong to a study of T cells in women clearing cervical HPV infection. Across the whole study: Women with histologically confirmed HPV16-related CIN3 or worse, 2 with invasive cancer, served as cases. Whole-study findings and limits: Effector/memory and HPV-specific T cells were not isolated, and association timing is unknown. CIN3+ cases had significantly higher TCR richness than controls; evenness did not differ.

The CDR3 covers 13 residues. Germline V lookup: CDR1 SGHTA, CDR2 FQGNSA. TCRdb keeps only in-frame clones here, not all; method: immunoSEQ multiplex PCR. The ten top clones account for roughly 8.4%, within a sample of roughly 30,000 clones. The chain combines TRBV7-2 with TRBJ1-2; 8 nucleotides match TRBD1. The source material was blood buffy coat. This receptor was obtained from a woman between 18 and 75 years old with a cervical HPV16 infection that either progressed to CIN3+ or cleared (not recorded which). The part of the CDR3 DNA that was read is TGTGCCAGCAGTTTGGACAGGGTTTACGGC. It is translated as CASSLDRVYG. The complete CDR3 sequence is CASSLDRVYGYTF. Full variable domain (missing parts from reference TRBV7-2 and TRBJ1-2): GAGVSQSPSNKVTEKGKDVELRCDPISGHTALYWYRQSLGQGLEFLIYFQGNSAPDKSGLPSDRFSAERTGGSVSTLTIQRTQQEDSAVYLCASSLDRVYGYTFGSGTRLTVV.